This entry lists 6 T cell receptor beta chains sequenced from one sample in a study of blood T cell repertoires in COVID-19. Data came from immunoSEQ multiplex PCR; TCRdb stores just in-frame clones and leaves some out. This table holds 350,000 to 400,000 clones, 70% to 90% found once. The sample taken for sequencing was PBMCs or T cells enriched from blood (not recorded which). The source of these receptors is a man aged 40-49 years in a cohort exposed to, infected with or recovered from COVID-19 (not recorded which).

The chain joins TRBV10-1 to TRBJ2-2; perhaps TRBD2 as D (6 bases). From germline, CDR1 is WNHNN and CDR2 SYGVQD (reference sequence). Trimming took 3 bases from V and 7 from J, leaving 15 bases between them. This CDR3 comprises 15 residues. CDR3 sequence reads: CASSDAGFSGGELFF. The CDR3 coding sequence is TGCGCCAGCAGTGATGCGGGGTTCTCCGGCGGGGAGCTGTTTTTT.

The CDR3: CASSYLGLAGTQYF. As DNA, the CDR3 is TGTGCCAGCAGTTACTTGGGACTAGCGGGTACGCAGTATTTT. This sequence joins TRBV6-5 and TRBJ2-3; 12 bases line up with TRBD2. V gave up 1 base and J gave up 8 bases; unmatched junction bases: 1. The CDR3 runs 14 residues. Germline V gene data show CDR1 as MNHEY and CDR2 as SVGAGI.

The rearrangement uses TRBV19 and TRBJ2-3, with 7 bases matching TRBD2. The CDR3 contains 14 residues. Per the germline V gene, CDR1 is LNHDA and CDR2 is SQIVND (reference sequence). After removal of 4 bases from V and 5 bases from J, the junction contained 6 bases not matched to a gene. The CDR3 DNA is TGTGCCAGTAGTAGCGGGAGCATAATAGATACGCAGTATTTT. The encoded protein is CASSSGSIIDTQYF.

The rearrangement links TRBV28 to TRBJ1-2, with D possibly matching TRBD1 (5 bases). This CDR3 spans 15 amino acids. Per the germline V gene, CDR1 is MDHEN and CDR2 is SYDVKM. V was trimmed by 3 bases and J by 7 bases, leaving 18 bases between them. The CDR3 is CASSFPYGGSGGYTF. The DNA for the CDR3 is TGTGCCAGCAGTTTTCCGTACGGGGGGTCGGGTGGCTACACCTTC.

This clone occurred once. The gene calls are TRBV20-1 and TRBJ2-7, with 7 bases aligning to TRBD2. Germline assignment: CDR1 DFQATT and CDR2 SNEGSKA (reference sequence). The CDR3 loop spans 14 amino acids. The trim removed 3 bases at V and 4 bases at J, leaving 9 bases unmatched. Written as DNA, the CDR3 is TGCAGTGCTAGTTTGCGCGGGAGTAGGTACGAGCAGTACTTC. This sequence encodes CSASLRGSRYEQYF.

CDR3 bases: TGTGCCAGTAGTATCAAGTATGGTAGCTTCTACAATGAGCAGTTCTTC. This encodes CASSIKYGSFYNEQFF. The chain is built from TRBV19 and TRBJ2-1; no definite D call. CDR3 length: 16 amino acids. V was cut by 3 bases and J by 3 bases, with 15 bases left in between. Germline assignment: CDR1 LNHDA and CDR2 SQIVND (reference sequence).